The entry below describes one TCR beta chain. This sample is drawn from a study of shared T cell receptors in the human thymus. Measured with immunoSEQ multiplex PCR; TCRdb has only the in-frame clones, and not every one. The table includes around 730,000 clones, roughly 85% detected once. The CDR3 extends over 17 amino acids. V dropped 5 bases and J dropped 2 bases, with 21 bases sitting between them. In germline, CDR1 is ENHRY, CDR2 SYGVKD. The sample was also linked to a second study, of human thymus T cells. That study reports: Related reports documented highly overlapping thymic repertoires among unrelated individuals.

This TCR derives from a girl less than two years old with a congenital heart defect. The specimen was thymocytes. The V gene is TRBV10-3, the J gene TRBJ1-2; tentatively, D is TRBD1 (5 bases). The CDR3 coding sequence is TGTGCCATCAGTAGCCCCGGATGGGGCGGAGACAACTATGGCTACACCTTC. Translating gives CAISSPGWGGDNYGYTF.